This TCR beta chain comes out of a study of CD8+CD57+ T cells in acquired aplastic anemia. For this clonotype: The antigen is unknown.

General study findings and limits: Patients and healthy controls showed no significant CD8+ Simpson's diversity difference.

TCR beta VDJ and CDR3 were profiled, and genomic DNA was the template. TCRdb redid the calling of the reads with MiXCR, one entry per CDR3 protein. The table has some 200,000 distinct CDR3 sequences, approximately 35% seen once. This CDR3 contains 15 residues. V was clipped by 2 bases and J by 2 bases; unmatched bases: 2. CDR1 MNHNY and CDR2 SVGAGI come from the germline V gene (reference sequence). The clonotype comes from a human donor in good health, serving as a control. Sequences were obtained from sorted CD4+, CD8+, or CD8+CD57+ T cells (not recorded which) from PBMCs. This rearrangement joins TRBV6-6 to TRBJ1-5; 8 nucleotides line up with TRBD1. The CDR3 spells CASSYKGQGNQPQHF. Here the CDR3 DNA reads TGTGCCAGCAGTTACAAGGGACAGGGCAATCAGCCCCAGCATTTT.